This T cell receptor (beta chain) was sequenced for a study of blood T cells in healthy people across ages. Through a sample-barcoded 5' primer and a J-beta primer mix, a second PCR was run for roughly 7 to 12 cycles. Every cDNA molecule carried a tag from a template-switch adaptor bearing 12 random nucleotides. TCRdb reanalysed the 5' RACE reads using MiXCR and keeps one entry per CDR3 protein. The sample lists about 570,000 distinct CDR3 sequences, about 27% occurring once. CDR3 length: 15 residues. The same specimen was also included in a second study, on T cells of mothers and their children. That study adds: Versus unrelated pairs, overlap was slightly higher in related mother-child pairs, without reaching significance.

The chain is built from TRBV12-3 or TRBV12-4 and TRBJ2-5; 14 nucleotides line up with TRBD2. The J call may be in error: the DNA end matches TRBJ2-1 better. The specimen was blood. The sequence came from a boy aged 2 to 9 in good health. The CDR3 DNA reads as TGTGCCAGCAGGCGACTAGCGGGGGGGCCTCATGAGCAGTTCTTC. This sequence encodes CASRRLAGGPHEQFF.